This T cell receptor beta chain was identified in a study of T cells in Graves' hyperthyroidism and ophthalmopathy (dated by TCRdb to about 2019). Some background on the complete study: Peripheral blood was sampled at the time of initial diagnosis, prior to any treatment. Prospective prediction of ophthalmopathy was tested in an independent validation cohort consisting of about 20 hyperthyroidism patients and over 15 patients who later progressed to ophthalmopathy. According to the paper, TCR Vbeta CDR3 sequencing was carried out on some 140 peripheral blood samples, which came from fewer than 50 ophthalmopathy, 80 or so hyperthyroidism and about 17 progressor patients. For training and testing, the 110 or so patients in the discovery cohort were randomly divided in a 7:3 ratio. In more than 5 Graves' hyperthyroidism patients, the study also compared T-cell repertoires from thyroid tissue with T-cell repertoires from blood. To identify distinguishing TCR V-J signatures, a discovery cohort of some 99 patients was used, comprising approximately 40 with Graves' ophthalmopathy and 57 with stable Graves' hyperthyroidism. Once sampling was done, hyperthyroidism patients were given methimazole at a starting dose of 30 mg daily, whereas ophthalmopathy patients were given high-dose intravenous methylprednisolone.

The TCR beta CDR3 regions were amplified from RNA transcripts. For the first round of RT-PCR on the TCR CDR3, the HTBI primer set was used together with the Qiagen OneStep RT-PCR kit. A second multiplex PCR round built the libraries, followed by size selection and purification. The libraries were sequenced on an Illumina HiSeq2000 using paired-end 100 bp reads. Turning to the authors' computational methods: SOAPnuke was used to process the raw data, removing reads that contained adapters or uncalled bases, had a mean Phred below 15, or lacked an exact match to the constant primer or identifier. High-quality paired reads were merged with COPE v1.2.5, and unique nucleotide sequences were defined as clonotypes. Clonotypes were aligned to IMGT TRBV, TRBD and TRBJ reference segments using MiTCR v1.1. Only V-J combinations with frequency above 0.0001, covering about 99% of repertoires, were analysed. A TCS score was defined as the ratio of F50 (clonal expansion) to E x V (chaos), with BLOSUM62-based TCRdist applied between CDR3 peptides within each V-J. Welch's t-statistics and random forest reduced around 550 V-J features to 13, which were used in a naive Bayes classifier (R e1071). TCRdb took the public reads, trimmed them with fastp at Q25, ran MiXCR for clone calling and kept in-frame beta chains. Entries that share a CDR3 protein sequence are merged under the most common genes and DNA. The V and J calls come from TCRdb's annotation, not from the publication. The sample table records some 350,000 distinct CDR3 sequences; approximately 25% of these occur just once. Together, the top ten hold 73% of the sample.

A word on this clonotype: Its target antigen remains unknown. It has no much larger one-base neighbor in the sample; base qualities were not kept.

Graves' hyperthyroidism was defined as stable when no progression to ophthalmopathy occurred over 18 months of follow-up. Hyperthyroidism patients were newly diagnosed, with disease duration under 2 months, and aged 18 to 65 years. Patients with uncontrolled infections, other autoimmune diseases, pregnancy or lactation were excluded. Diagnoses were established on the basis of clinical symptoms, serum thyroxine and TRAb, thyroid ultrasound, and orbital computed tomography. Ficoll-Paque density gradient centrifugation was used to isolate PBMCs from approximately 10 ml of fresh peripheral blood. Trizol reagent was used to extract total RNA, and RNA quality was then checked on an Agilent 2100 Bioanalyzer. What the work shows at the level of the full study, not this receptor alone: Most expanded thyroid clonotypes (frequency above 0.001) were also detected in blood, a finding suggesting that blood repertoires may reflect thyroid immune responses. Sample size was not statistically predetermined, and investigators were not blinded to group allocation. Ophthalmopathy was separated from stable hyperthyroidism by a 13 V-J signature model, with 85% to 90% sensitivity and roughly 81% specificity obtained in cross-validation and 80%/75% obtained in testing. In validation, the model predicted progression to ophthalmopathy with approximately 71% sensitivity and around 72% specificity, a median of roughly seven months before onset.

CDR1 is given as SGHTA and CDR2 as FQGNSA, both from the germline V gene. The CDR3 starts with the cysteine, ends with the phenylalanine, and has 14 residues. Just the 42-base CDR3 DNA is kept, in frame starting at base 1. Trimmed from V: 6 bases; trimmed from J: 5 bases; junction bases lacking a gene match: 10. The rearranged chain carries TRBV7-2 and TRBJ2-7; a stretch of 7 junction bases matches TRBD2. The specimen sequenced was blood. This clonotype originated in a man in his fifties or sixties with Graves' hyperthyroidism. The encoded CDR3 is CASRPSAGANEQYF. The DNA sequence is given as TGTGCCAGCAGGCCCTCGGCGGGAGCTAACGAGCAGTACTTC.